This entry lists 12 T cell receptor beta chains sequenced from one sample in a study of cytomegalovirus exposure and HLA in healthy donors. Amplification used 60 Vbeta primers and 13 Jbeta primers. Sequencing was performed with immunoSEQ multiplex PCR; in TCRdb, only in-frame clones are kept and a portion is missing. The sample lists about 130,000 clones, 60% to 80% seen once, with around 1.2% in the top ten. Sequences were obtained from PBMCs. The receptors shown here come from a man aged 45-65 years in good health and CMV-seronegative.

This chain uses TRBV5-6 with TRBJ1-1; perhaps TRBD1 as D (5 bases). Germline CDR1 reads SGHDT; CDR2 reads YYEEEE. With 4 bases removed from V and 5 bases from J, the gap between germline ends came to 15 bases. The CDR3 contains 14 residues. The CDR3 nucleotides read TGTGCCAGCAGCGGAAGACAGCGGGGAACTGAAGCTTTCTTT. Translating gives CASSGRQRGTEAFF.

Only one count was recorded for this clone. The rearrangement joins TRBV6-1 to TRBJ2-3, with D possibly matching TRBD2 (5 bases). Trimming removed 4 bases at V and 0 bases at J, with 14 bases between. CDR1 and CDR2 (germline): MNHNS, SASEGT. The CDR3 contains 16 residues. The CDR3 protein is CASSALTSLSTDTQYF. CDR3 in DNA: TGTGCCAGCAGTGCCCTCACTAGTCTGAGCACAGATACGCAGTATTTT.

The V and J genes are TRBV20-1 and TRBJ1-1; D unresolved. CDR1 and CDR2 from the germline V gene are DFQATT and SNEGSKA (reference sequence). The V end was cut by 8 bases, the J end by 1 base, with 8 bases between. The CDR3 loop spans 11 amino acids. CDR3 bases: TGCAGTCATACGAGGAACACTGAAGCTTTCTTT. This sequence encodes CSHTRNTEAFF.

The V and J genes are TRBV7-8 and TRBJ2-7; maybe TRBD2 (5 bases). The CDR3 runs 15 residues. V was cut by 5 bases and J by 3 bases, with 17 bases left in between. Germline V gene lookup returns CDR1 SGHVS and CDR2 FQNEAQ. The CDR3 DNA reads TGTGCCAGCAGCCGAACTAGTAGTAGCGACTACGAGCAGTACTTC. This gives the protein CASSRTSSSDYEQYF.

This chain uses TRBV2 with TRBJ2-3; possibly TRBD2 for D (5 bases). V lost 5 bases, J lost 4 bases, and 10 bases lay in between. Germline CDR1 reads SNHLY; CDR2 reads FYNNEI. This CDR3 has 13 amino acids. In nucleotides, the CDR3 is TGTGCCAGCAGTAAGGACTTAGCAGATACGCAGTATTTT. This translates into CASSKDLADTQYF.

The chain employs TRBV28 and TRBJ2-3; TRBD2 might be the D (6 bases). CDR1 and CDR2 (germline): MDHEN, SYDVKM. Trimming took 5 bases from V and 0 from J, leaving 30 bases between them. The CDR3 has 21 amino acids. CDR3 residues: CASSPLREVRSPQSSTDTQYF. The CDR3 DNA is TGTGCCAGCAGTCCTCTCAGGGAGGTTCGGAGCCCCCAGTCTAGCACAGATACGCAGTATTTT.

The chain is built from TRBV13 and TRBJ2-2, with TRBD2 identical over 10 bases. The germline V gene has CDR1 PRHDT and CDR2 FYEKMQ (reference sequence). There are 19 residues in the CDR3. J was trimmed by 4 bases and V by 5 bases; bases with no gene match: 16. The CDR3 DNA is TGTGCCAGCAGCCGTCGCGGGACTAGCGCGCTCTACGGCACCGGGGAGCTGTTTTTT. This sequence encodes CASSRRGTSALYGTGELFF.

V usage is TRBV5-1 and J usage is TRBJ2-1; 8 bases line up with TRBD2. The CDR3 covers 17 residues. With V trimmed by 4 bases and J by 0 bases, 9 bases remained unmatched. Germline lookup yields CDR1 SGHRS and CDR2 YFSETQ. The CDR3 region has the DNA TGCGCCAGCAGCCTATATAGCGGGATGAGCTCCTACAATGAGCAGTTCTTC. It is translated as CASSLYSGMSSYNEQFF.

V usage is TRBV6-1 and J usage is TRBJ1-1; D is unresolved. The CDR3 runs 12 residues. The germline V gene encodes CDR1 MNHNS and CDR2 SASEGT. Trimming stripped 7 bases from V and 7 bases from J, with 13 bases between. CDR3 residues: CASTSLTVEAFF. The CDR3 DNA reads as TGTGCCAGCACCAGTCTAACAGTTGAAGCTTTCTTT.

The CDR3 sequence is CASSFGQGHGGELFF. For the CDR3, the DNA is TGTGCCAGCAGTTTTGGACAGGGGCATGGCGGGGAGCTGTTTTTT. The gene calls are TRBV6-5 and TRBJ2-2, with 9 bases lining up with TRBD1. CDR1 and CDR2 (germline): MNHEY, SVGAGI. The CDR3 consists of 15 residues. Germline trimming cut 4 bases from V and 7 bases from J; bases unmatched to any gene: 7.

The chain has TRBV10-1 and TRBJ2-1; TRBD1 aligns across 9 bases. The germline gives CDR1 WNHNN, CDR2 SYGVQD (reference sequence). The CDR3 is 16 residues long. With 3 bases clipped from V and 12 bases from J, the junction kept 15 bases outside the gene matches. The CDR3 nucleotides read TGCGCCAGCAGTGAATGGGACAGGGAAAGCGGTGGGGGGCAGTTCTTC. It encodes CASSEWDRESGGGQFF.

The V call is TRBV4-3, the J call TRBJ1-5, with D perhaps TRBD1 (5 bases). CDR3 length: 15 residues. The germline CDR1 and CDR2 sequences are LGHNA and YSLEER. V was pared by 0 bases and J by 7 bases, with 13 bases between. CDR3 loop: CASSQDMEGLQPQHF. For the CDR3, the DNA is TGCGCCAGCAGCCAAGATATGGAGGGGTTGCAGCCCCAGCATTTT.